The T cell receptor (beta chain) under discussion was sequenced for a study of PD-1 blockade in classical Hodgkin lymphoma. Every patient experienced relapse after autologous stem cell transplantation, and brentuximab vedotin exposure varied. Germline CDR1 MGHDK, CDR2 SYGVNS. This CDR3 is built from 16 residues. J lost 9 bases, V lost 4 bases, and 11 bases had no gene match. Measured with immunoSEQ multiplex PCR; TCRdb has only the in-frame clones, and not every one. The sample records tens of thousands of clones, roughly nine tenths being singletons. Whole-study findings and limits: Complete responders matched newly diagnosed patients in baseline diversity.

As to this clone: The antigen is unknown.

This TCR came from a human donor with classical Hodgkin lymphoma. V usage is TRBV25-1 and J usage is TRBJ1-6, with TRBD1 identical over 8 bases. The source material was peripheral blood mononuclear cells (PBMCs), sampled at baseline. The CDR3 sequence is CASSGLGQVNASPLHF. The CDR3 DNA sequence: TGTGCCAGCAGTGGATTGGGACAGGTGAACGCTTCACCCCTCCACTTT.